Shown below are 25 T cell receptor beta chains from a single sample sequenced in a study of blood T cell repertoires in COVID-19. TCRdb keeps only in-frame clones here, not all; method: immunoSEQ multiplex PCR. In the table there are 110,000 to 150,000 clones, around nine tenths of which are singletons. Sequenced sample: peripheral blood. The receptors shown here come from a woman between 50 and 59 years old with acute or convalescent COVID-19.

V usage is TRBV9 and J usage is TRBJ2-2; the match to TRBD1 covers 9 bases. The CDR3 consists of 18 residues. Germline CDR1 and CDR2: SGDLS and YYNGEE. The trim removed 3 bases at V and 0 bases at J, leaving 9 bases unmatched. CDR3 DNA sequence: TGTGCCAGCAGCGACCGCTCCGGGACAGGGACGAACACCGGGGAGCTGTTTTTT. This sequence encodes CASSDRSGTGTNTGELFF.

This clone showed up just once. The V gene is TRBV11-2, the J gene TRBJ1-6; weak D call: TRBD1 (6 bases). The CDR3 has 15 residues. The V gene lost 0 bases and the J gene lost 5 bases, with 8 bases spanning the gap. From germline, CDR1 is SGHAT and CDR2 FQNNGV. CDR3 residues: CASSLEDSNNSPLHF. CDR3 DNA: TGTGCCAGCAGCTTAGAGGACAGCAATAATTCACCCCTCCACTTT. Full variable domain (rest looked up from reference TRBV11-2 and TRBJ1-6): EAGVAQSPRYKIIEKRQSVAFWCNPISGHATLYWYQQILGQGPKLLIQFQNNGVVDDSQLPKDRFSAERLKGVDSTLKIQPAKLEDSAVYLCASSLEDSNNSPLHFGNGTRLTVT.

V usage is TRBV29-1 and J usage is TRBJ1-1; possibly TRBD1 for D (6 bases). Germline CDR1 and CDR2: SQVTM and ANQGSEA. The ends were cut back, 0 bases at V and 5 bases at J, with 10 bases in the middle. This CDR3 region has 13 residues. CDR3 coding DNA: TGCAGCGTTGAAGATCCCAGGGGAACTGAAGCTTTCTTT. Its translation: CSVEDPRGTEAFF.

This clone has a handful of counts. The chain combines TRBV9 with TRBJ1-5; TRBD1 agrees at 7 bases. Germline CDR1 is SGDLS and CDR2 is YYNGEE. J lost 7 bases, V lost 0 bases, and 7 bases had no gene match. This CDR3 has 15 residues. The CDR3 coding sequence is TGTGCCAGCAGCGTAGATGATGGAGGGGGCCAGCCCCAGCATTTT. Translation gives CASSVDDGGGQPQHF.

This rearrangement joins TRBV6-2 or TRBV6-3 to TRBJ1-5, with TRBD1 matching 9 bases. V shed 6 bases, J shed 5 bases, and the junction held 11 bases outside the gene matches. The CDR3 is 16 residues long. CDR1 is MNHEY and CDR2 is SVGEGT in the germline V gene. DNA for the CDR3: TGTGCCAGCAGCCGAACTGGGACAGGGACGCATCAGCCCCAGCATTTT. Protein: CASSRTGTGTHQPQHF.

Here the CDR3 reads CASSHGEPPYEQYF. The CDR3 region has the DNA TGTGCCAGCAGCCACGGGGAGCCCCCCTACGAGCAGTACTTC. J is TRBJ2-7 and V is TRBV7-3, with a weak D call TRBD2 (5 bases). Trimming removed 5 bases at V and 2 bases at J, with 13 bases between. The CDR3 contains 14 residues. Per the germline V gene, CDR1 is SGHTA and CDR2 is FQGTGA.

The chain joins TRBV7-9 to TRBJ1-2; TRBD1 agrees at 11 bases. Looked up from germline, CDR1 is SEHNR and CDR2 is FQNEAQ (reference sequence). CDR3 size: 13 residues. J lost 7 bases, V lost 5 bases, and 3 bases had no gene match. As DNA, the CDR3 is TGTGCCAGCAGCATAGGGACAGGGGGTGGCTACACCTTC. Protein: CASSIGTGGGYTF.

The chain recombines TRBV7-3 with TRBJ2-2; 10 bases match TRBD2. The germline CDR1 and CDR2 sequences are SGHTA and FQGTGA. This CDR3 spans 19 amino acids. The J segment lost 9 bases and the V segment lost 5 bases, leaving 21 bases of the junction unmatched. The CDR3 sequence is CASSQSASGGALPGRELFF. In DNA, the CDR3 is TGTGCCAGCAGCCAGTCGGCTAGCGGGGGCGCTTTACCGGGCAGGGAGCTGTTTTTT.

The chain combines TRBV18 with TRBJ2-7, with a weak D call TRBD1 (6 bases). The CDR3 contains 13 residues. Germline V lookup: CDR1 KGHSH, CDR2 LQKENI. V lost 2 bases to trimming and J lost 3 bases, with 8 bases between them. CDR3 nucleotides: TGTGCCAGCTCACCAGCACAGGGCTACGAGCAGTACTTC. Protein product: CASSPAQGYEQYF. Full variable domain (rest looked up from reference TRBV18 and TRBJ2-7): NAGVMQNPRHLVRRRGQEARLRCSPMKGHSHVYWYRQLPEEGLKFMVYLQKENIIDESGMPKERFSAEFPKEGPSILRIQQVVRGDSAAYFCASSPAQGYEQYFGPGTRLTVT.

The CDR3 sequence: CASSFDPGQGGYTF. The CDR3 DNA reads as TGTGCCAGCAGCTTTGACCCGGGACAAGGGGGCTACACCTTC. V and J are TRBV7-8 and TRBJ1-2, with D maybe TRBD1 (6 bases). V was trimmed by 3 bases and J by 8 bases, leaving 16 bases between them. In germline, CDR1 is SGHVS, CDR2 FQNEAQ. The CDR3 covers 14 residues.

This sequence joins TRBV5-1 and TRBJ1-2; 8 bases are a match to TRBD1. V shed 0 bases, J shed 4 bases, and the junction held 2 bases outside the gene matches. Germline V lookup: CDR1 SGHRS, CDR2 YFSETQ. The CDR3 has 14 residues. The CDR3 protein is CASSLGTGPYGYTF. CDR3 nucleotides: TGCGCCAGCAGCTTGGGGACAGGGCCCTATGGCTACACCTTC.

The J gene is TRBJ1-2, the V gene TRBV19; 12 bases are shared with TRBD1. This CDR3 has 16 amino acids. Trimming cost V 1 base and J 8 bases; bases outside gene matches: 8. Germline V lookup: CDR1 LNHDA, CDR2 SQIVND (reference sequence). The DNA of the CDR3 is TGTGCCAGTAGTATAGGGCCGGGACAGGGGGCGCAAGGCTACACCTTC. It encodes CASSIGPGQGAQGYTF.

This clone occurred once. The rearrangement links TRBV30 to TRBJ2-3, with TRBD2 identical over 9 bases. The CDR3 is 15 amino acids. V lost 1 base, J lost 3 bases, and 5 bases stayed unmatched. Germline CDR1 and CDR2: GTSNPN and SVGIG (reference sequence). The DNA for the CDR3 is TGTGCCTGGAGTGCCAGCGGGGGGCGGACAGATACGCAGTATTTT. Protein sequence: CAWSASGGRTDTQYF. Based on the CDR3 plus reference TRBV30 and TRBJ2-3, the full variable domain is SQTIHQWPATLVQPVGSPLSLECTVEGTSNPNLYWYRQAAGRGLQLLFYSVGIGQISSEVPQNLSASRPQDRQFILSSKKLLLSDSGFYLCAWSASGGRTDTQYFGPGTRLTVL.

This rearrangement joins TRBV19 to TRBJ1-5; perhaps TRBD1 as D (6 bases). This CDR3 is built from 13 residues. Trimming left V 3 bases short and J 4 bases short, with 7 bases between. Germline values: CDR1 LNHDA, CDR2 SQIVND (reference sequence). The CDR3 DNA follows: TGTGCCAGTAGTATGGGGGCAAATCAGCCCCAGCATTTT. Encoded protein: CASSMGANQPQHF.

The chain employs TRBV6-1 and TRBJ2-7, with TRBD1 identical over 11 bases. CDR1 and CDR2 from the germline V gene are MNHNS and SASEGT. The V and J ends lost 7 bases and 6 bases, in that order; junction bases with no gene match: 5. CDR3 size: 13 residues. Here the CDR3 reads CASTAGTGGEQYF. The CDR3, as DNA: TGTGCCAGCACCGCCGGGACAGGGGGCGAGCAGTACTTC.

The chain recombines TRBV6-5 with TRBJ1-3; possible D gene TRBD1, 5 bases. Germline lookup yields CDR1 MNHEY and CDR2 SVGAGI. V lost 5 bases and J 7 bases, leaving 18 bases between the germline ends. The CDR3 has 15 residues. CDR3 nucleotide sequence: TGTGCCAGCAGTCCCATGGGGGGGGGAGGGAACACCATATATTTT. This sequence encodes CASSPMGGGGNTIYF.

The V gene is TRBV28, the J gene TRBJ2-7; 9 bases fit TRBD1. V trimming: 5 bases; J trimming: 0 bases; junction bases outside the gene matches: 5. CDR1 is MDHEN and CDR2 is SYDVKM in the germline V gene. The CDR3 is 15 amino acids. CDR3 DNA sequence: TGTGCCAGCAGTCAGGGACAGGGCCTCTCCTACGAGCAGTACTTC. Amino acids: CASSQGQGLSYEQYF.

This chain uses TRBV3-1 (or the pseudogene TRBV3-2) with TRBJ1-1; 9 bases agree with TRBD1. Trimming took 2 bases from V and 4 from J; bases not matched to a gene: 2. This CDR3 has 14 residues. Per germline, CDR1 LGHDT and CDR2 YNNKEL (reference sequence). The CDR3 DNA follows: TGTGCCAGCAGCCAAAGACAGGGGGGCACTGAAGCTTTCTTT. It is translated as CASSQRQGGTEAFF.

The chain joins TRBV2 to TRBJ1-1; D might be TRBD1 (6 bases). The CDR3 is 13 amino acids. Germline CDR1 is SNHLY and CDR2 is FYNNEI. V was cut by 8 bases and J by 2 bases, with 12 bases left in between. CDR3 residues: CASPTGLNTEAFF. CDR3 in DNA: TGTGCCAGCCCAACAGGGCTAAACACTGAAGCTTTCTTT.

V and J are TRBV18 and TRBJ1-1; TRBD1 matches at 7 bases. After removal of 4 bases from V and 1 base from J, the junction contained 3 bases not matched to a gene. This CDR3 has 14 amino acids. Per the germline V gene, CDR1 is KGHSH and CDR2 is LQKENI. CDR3 coding DNA: TGTGCCAGCTCACAGGGGGCGGGGAACACTGAAGCTTTCTTT. It translates to CASSQGAGNTEAFF.

V and J are TRBV19 and TRBJ1-2; 7 bases are shared with TRBD1. V lost 2 bases to trimming and J lost 5 bases; unmatched junction nucleotides: 14. CDR3 length equals 17 residues. Germline V gene sequence: CDR1 LNHDA, CDR2 SQIVND (reference sequence). The CDR3, as DNA: TGTGCCAGTAGTATAATGATGGGACAGCCTAACATTTATGGCTACACCTTC. This encodes CASSIMMGQPNIYGYTF.

V usage is TRBV27 and J usage is TRBJ1-6; D may be TRBD1 (5 bases). With 3 bases removed from V and 7 bases from J, the gap between germline ends came to 10 bases. CDR3 length equals 14 residues. Per germline, CDR1 MNHEY and CDR2 SMNVEV (reference sequence). The CDR3 DNA sequence: TGTGCCAGCAGTTTCAATGGGGCGAATTCACCCCTCCACTTT. Protein: CASSFNGANSPLHF.

The chain is built from TRBV9 and TRBJ1-1; perhaps TRBD1 as D (5 bases). Germline V gene data show CDR1 as SGDLS and CDR2 as YYNGEE. The CDR3 totals 14 residues. V gave up 0 bases and J gave up 4 bases, with 10 bases separating them. In nucleotides, the CDR3 is TGTGCCAGCAGCGTAGTGGCAGGGCCCACTGAAGCTTTCTTT. It yields the protein CASSVVAGPTEAFF.

The CDR3 nucleotides are TGCGCCAGCAGCTTAGATACAGGGATCGAGGGGGACACTGAAGCTTTCTTT. Encoded protein: CASSLDTGIEGDTEAFF. The genes are TRBV5-1 and TRBJ1-1, with a possible D match to TRBD1 (6 bases). CDR3 length: 17 residues. CDR1 and CDR2 (germline): SGHRS, YFSETQ. V gave up 2 bases and J gave up 3 bases, with 20 bases separating them.

The rearrangement links TRBV28 to TRBJ2-5, with D perhaps matching TRBD2 (6 bases). Deletions cut 8 bases from V and 7 bases from J, with 14 bases between. The CDR3 extends over 12 amino acids. Germline lookup yields CDR1 MDHEN and CDR2 SYDVKM. This chain's CDR3 is CASGDSGGTQYF. The CDR3 nucleotides are TGTGCCAGCGGGGATTCCGGGGGGACCCAGTACTTC.